This record looks at one TCR beta chain sequence and its context. What it binds is unknown. This sample stems from a study of CD8 T cells in Susac syndrome. Findings of the study overall: As the study acknowledged, the number of individuals in its TCR sequencing and HLA analysis was relatively small.

The study sequenced TCR beta in blood CD8+ and CD4+ T cells. Both CD4+ and CD8+ T cells were negatively isolated, and TEMRA cells underwent FACS enrichment. CDR1 SGHTA and CDR2 FQGNSA come from the germline V gene. V lost 3 bases and J lost 5, with 8 bases in between. The CDR3 sequence is 13 residues long. Random-hexamer reverse transcription was applied to about 0.5 to 1 ug RNA. The immunoSEQ assay covered 54 Vbeta and 13 Jbeta segments for CDR3. MiXCR was run by TCRdb on the immunoSEQ multiplex PCR reads, yielding one entry per CDR3 protein. The sample includes roughly 170,000 distinct CDR3 sequences, about 94% of them seen just once.

This chain connects TRBV7-2 to TRBJ2-1; tentatively, D is TRBD2 (5 bases). Sample: CD4+ T cells from PBMCs. The TCR comes from a human donor with multiple sclerosis. The CDR3 coding sequence is TGTGCCAGCAGCTTCACGGGAAACAATGAGCAGTTCTTC. Protein: CASSFTGNNEQFF.